A single sample gave rise to the 4 T cell receptor beta chains below, sequenced in a study of blood T cell repertoires in COVID-19. TCRdb's table, derived via immunoSEQ multiplex PCR, lists solely in-frame clones and lacks some. The data show under 110,000 clones, about two thirds seen once. Input material: peripheral blood. These receptors came from a human donor with acute or convalescent COVID-19. The donor label of this sample is uncertain.

The gene calls are TRBV28 and TRBJ1-5; 10 bases are a match to TRBD1. The CDR3 length is 13 residues. After removal of 10 bases from V and 7 bases from J, the junction contained 7 bases not matched to a gene. CDR1 MDHEN and CDR2 SYDVKM come from the germline V gene. The CDR3 DNA reads TGTGCCACTGACAGGGGGCAAGAACAGCCCCAGCATTTT. Amino acids: CATDRGQEQPQHF.

At least ten counts were recorded for this clone. The chain couples TRBV27 to TRBJ1-5; weak D call: TRBD1 (5 bases). The CDR3 consists of 21 residues. Germline V CDR1 and CDR2: MNHEY, SMNVEV (reference sequence). V was clipped by 2 bases and J by 2 bases, with 28 bases between them. The CDR3 nucleotides are TGTGCCAGCAGTTTAGATCTCCGTGAGAGGGGAGGAATAAACGGCAATCAGCCCCAGCATTTT. Its protein is CASSLDLRERGGINGNQPQHF.

The chain carries TRBV28 and TRBJ2-7, with TRBD2 as a possible D gene (5 bases). The CDR3 extends over 14 amino acids. The germline V gene has CDR1 MDHEN and CDR2 SYDVKM. Trimming pared 1 base from V and 8 bases from J, leaving 15 bases between. The CDR3 spells CASSLSPGKPQQYF. The DNA for the CDR3 is TGTGCCAGCAGTTTATCCCCGGGGAAGCCACAGCAGTACTTC.

The chain employs TRBV6-6 and TRBJ2-2, with D perhaps matching TRBD1 (5 bases). CDR3 length: 16 residues. CDR1 and CDR2 from the germline V gene are MNHNY and SVGAGI (reference sequence). V was cut by 1 base and J by 4 bases, with 13 bases left in between. CDR3 residues: CASSYFRVMSTGELFF. CDR3 sequence (DNA): TGTGCCAGCAGTTACTTCAGGGTAATGTCCACCGGGGAGCTGTTTTTT.